Presented here are 11 T cell receptor beta chains from one specimen sequenced in a study of cytomegalovirus exposure and HLA in healthy donors. The PCR employed 60 Vbeta primers together with 13 Jbeta primers. The table came from immunoSEQ multiplex PCR; TCRdb's copy has only in-frame clones and leaves some out. The sample includes some 150,000 clones, around four fifths of them seen just once. Sequencing was carried out using PBMCs. The receptors originated from a man aged 40-55 years in good health and CMV-seronegative.

The CDR3 loop is CASSLGAVTGELFF. CDR3 DNA sequence: TGTGCCAGCAGCTTAGGGGCTGTAACCGGGGAGCTGTTTTTT. The chain joins TRBV7-2 to TRBJ2-2; D unresolved. The germline V gene has CDR1 SGHTA and CDR2 FQGNSA. Trimming took off 1 base at V and 5 bases at J, with 8 bases between the two ends. CDR3 length: 14 amino acids.

The V call is TRBV11-2, the J call TRBJ2-5, with D possibly TRBD1 on 6 matching bases. Germline-derived CDR1 and CDR2 are SGHAT and FQNNGV. Trimming took off 5 bases at V and 2 bases at J, with 15 bases between the two ends. This CDR3 is 15 amino acids long. The CDR3 coding sequence is TGTGCCAGCAGCCGCAGGGGTCTAGGGCAAGAGACCCAGTACTTC. It encodes CASSRRGLGQETQYF.

This clone was counted a few times. This chain links TRBV19 with TRBJ1-2; D call uncertain. V lost 5 bases and J 5 bases, leaving 12 bases between the germline ends. The CDR3 has 13 amino acids. The germline V gene encodes CDR1 LNHDA and CDR2 SQIVND (reference sequence). The CDR3 protein is CASSDIGEYGYTF. DNA of the CDR3: TGTGCCAGTAGTGACATTGGGGAGTATGGCTACACCTTC.

The sample holds one count of this clone. The chain links TRBV12-5 to TRBJ1-1; unclear D gene. The germline V gene has CDR1 LGHNT and CDR2 FRNRAP. CDR3 length equals 13 residues. Trimming removed 6 bases at V and 3 bases at J, with 11 bases between. CDR3 loop: CASGWSGDTEAFF. The CDR3 nucleotides are TGTGCTAGTGGCTGGAGCGGAGACACTGAAGCTTTCTTT. The full variable domain, in which reference TRBV12-5 and TRBJ1-1 provide the parts outside the CDR3, is DARVTQTPRHKVTEMGQEVTMRCQPILGHNTVFWYRQTMMQGLELLAYFRNRAPLDDSGMPKDRFSAEMPDATLATLKIQPSEPRDSAVYFCASGWSGDTEAFFGQGTRLTVV.

The J gene is TRBJ1-3, the V gene TRBV7-2; 7 bases align to TRBD1. Germline V gene sequence: CDR1 SGHTA, CDR2 FQGNSA. This CDR3 has 14 amino acids. V lost 4 bases, J lost 4 bases, and 4 bases stayed unmatched. The DNA for the CDR3 is TGTGCCAGCAGCTGGGGACAGAACGGAAACACCATATATTTT. As protein: CASSWGQNGNTIYF. The full variable domain, its missing parts supplied by reference TRBV7-2 and TRBJ1-3, is GAGVSQSPSNKVTEKGKDVELRCDPISGHTALYWYRQSLGQGLEFLIYFQGNSAPDKSGLPSDRFSAERTGGSVSTLTIQRTQQEDSAVYLCASSWGQNGNTIYFGEGSWLTVV.

This clone occurred once. This chain connects TRBV19 to TRBJ1-1; perhaps TRBD1 as D (5 bases). The V and J ends lost 7 bases and 0 bases respectively, with 24 bases between them. The CDR3 loop spans 18 amino acids. CDR1 and CDR2 from the germline V gene are LNHDA and SQIVND (reference sequence). CDR3 DNA sequence: TGTGCCAGTACCAATTACGGGGGTGCGAGTGGGATGAACACTGAAGCTTTCTTT. Translating gives CASTNYGGASGMNTEAFF.

There are a few counts of this clone. V is TRBV7-2 and J is TRBJ1-2; the match to TRBD1 covers 8 bases. CDR3 length: 17 residues. The V gene end was trimmed by 3 bases and the J gene end by 2 bases; junction bases not matched to a gene: 11. From germline, CDR1 is SGHTA and CDR2 FQGNSA. CDR3 sequence (DNA): TGTGCCAGCAGCTTCCCCCCGGAGGGACAGGCAAACTATGGCTACACCTTC. Translating it yields CASSFPPEGQANYGYTF.

V gene TRBV2 combines with J gene TRBJ2-7, with a weak D call TRBD1 (5 bases). The CDR3 is 18 amino acids. V dropped 1 base and J dropped 2 bases, with 21 bases sitting between them. Looked up from germline, CDR1 is SNHLY and CDR2 is FYNNEI. The CDR3 region is CASSEGYGSAGNPYEQYF. The DNA of the CDR3 is TGTGCCAGCAGTGAAGGTTATGGTTCGGCAGGGAATCCCTACGAGCAGTACTTC.

The chain is built from TRBV19 and TRBJ2-5; D may be TRBD1 (7 bases). V was shortened by 5 bases and J by 4 bases, with 17 bases between the two germline ends. From germline, CDR1 is LNHDA and CDR2 SQIVND (reference sequence). CDR3 length equals 15 residues. CDR3 sequence: CASSRGGGVGETQYF. The CDR3 DNA reads as TGTGCCAGTAGTCGTGGAGGGGGCGTGGGAGAGACCCAGTACTTC.

In nucleotides, the CDR3 is TGCGCCAGCAGCTTGGCCTTGGCTGGCACTGAAGCTTTCTTT. Translated, it gives CASSLALAGTEAFF. The V gene is TRBV5-1, the J gene TRBJ1-1; no clear D. V lost 0 bases and J lost 4, with 10 bases in between. The germline gives CDR1 SGHRS, CDR2 YFSETQ. CDR3 length: 14 amino acids.

This clone was recorded a few times. A junction boundary mismatches the germline segment, possibly from a read error. The chain joins TRBV28 to TRBJ1-2; perhaps TRBD1 as D (6 bases). Germline-derived CDR1 and CDR2 are MDHEN and SYDVKM. The length of the CDR3 is 13 residues. CDR3 loop: CAAGDTTNYGYTF. The CDR3 coding sequence is TGCGCCGCGGGGGACACCACTAACTATGGCTACACCTTC.